The 17 T cell receptor beta chains given below trace back to one sample, sequenced in a study of tumor-infiltrating lymphocytes in localized non-small cell lung cancer. The method was immunoSEQ multiplex PCR; TCRdb's version includes in-frame clones alone and lacks a portion of them. Of tens of thousands of clones in the sample, 73% are singletons; the top ten hold about 6%. The sequenced sample was lung tumor tissue. Receptors originate from a human donor with non-small cell lung cancer.

The chain employs TRBV5-1 and TRBJ2-4, with D perhaps TRBD1 (5 bases). Per germline, CDR1 SGHRS and CDR2 YFSETQ. The germline V and J ends were trimmed by 4 bases and 3 bases, with 17 bases remaining between them. The CDR3 is 16 amino acids. The CDR3 spells CASSPTPQEFKNIQYF. The CDR3 DNA reads TGCGCCAGCAGCCCGACACCACAGGAATTCAAAAACATTCAGTACTTC.

This clone has a handful of counts. CDR3 sequence (DNA): TGTGCCAGCAGCTCGGAAGTACACTCCAATGAGCAGTTCTTC. The encoded protein is CASSSEVHSNEQFF. The rearrangement joins TRBV5-8 to TRBJ2-1; no clear D. This CDR3 comprises 14 residues. CDR1 and CDR2 from the germline V gene are SGHTS and YDEGEE. The germline V and J ends were trimmed by 3 bases and 6 bases, with 13 bases remaining between them.

This clone was counted between two and nine times. This chain uses TRBV7-6 with TRBJ1-3, with D hard to call. With 4 bases removed from V and 3 bases from J, the gap between germline ends came to 10 bases. The CDR3 totals 14 residues. Germline V CDR1 and CDR2: SGHVS, FNYEAQ. CDR3 in DNA: TGTGCCAGCAGCTCCAATCCAAGTGGAAACACCATATATTTT. Its translation: CASSSNPSGNTIYF.

The rearrangement links TRBV7-2 to TRBJ1-6; D unresolved. V lost 5 bases and J lost 7, with 18 bases in between. CDR1 and CDR2 (germline): SGHTA, FQGNSA. The CDR3 is 16 amino acids. The CDR3 nucleotides read TGTGCCAGCAGCCGCGGAGGTTCAGTTGTCAATTCACCCCTCCACTTT. This sequence encodes CASSRGGSVVNSPLHF.

The chain employs TRBV5-1 and TRBJ2-3; tentative D call: TRBD2 (6 bases). Germline CDR1 SGHRS, CDR2 YFSETQ. CDR3 size: 15 residues. Between the trimmed V and J ends, which lost 5 bases and 0 bases, there was a span of 13 bases. The CDR3 DNA follows: TGCGCCAGCAGTTTAAGCGGGTACAGCACAGATACGCAGTATTTT. This translates into CASSLSGYSTDTQYF.

The rearrangement uses TRBV29-1 and TRBJ2-7; no reliable D call. This CDR3 is 14 amino acids long. The V end lost 1 base, the J end lost 3 bases, and 13 bases lay between the germline ends. Germline V gene lookup returns CDR1 SQVTM and CDR2 ANQGSEA. CDR3 in amino acids: CSVEGEGARYEQYF. The CDR3 DNA sequence: TGCAGCGTTGAAGGAGAAGGCGCCCGCTACGAGCAGTACTTC.

The J gene is TRBJ2-2, the V gene TRBV5-4, with TRBD2 matching over 7 bases. CDR1 and CDR2 (germline): SGHNT, YYREEE (reference sequence). Trimming at V came to 3 bases and at J to 1 base, leaving 3 bases not matched to a gene. This CDR3 region has 15 residues. The CDR3 DNA is TGTGCCAGCAGCTCCGGGACTATGAACACCGGGGAGCTGTTTTTT. Amino acids: CASSSGTMNTGELFF.

The chain links TRBV4-2 to TRBJ2-1; 10 nucleotides align to TRBD2. The CDR3 spans 15 residues. V dropped 4 bases and J dropped 3; count of bases not matched to a gene: 3. Looked up from germline, CDR1 is LGHNA and CDR2 is YNFKEQ. The CDR3 DNA reads TGTGCCAGCAGCCCTGGACTAGCGGTCTACAATGAGCAGTTCTTC. Protein: CASSPGLAVYNEQFF.

The chain joins TRBV4-3 to TRBJ2-2; the match to TRBD1 covers 12 bases. The CDR3 runs to 14 residues. J was trimmed by 6 bases and V by 6 bases; bases with no gene match: 2. Germline assignment: CDR1 LGHNA and CDR2 YSLEER. In DNA, the CDR3 is TGCGCCAGCAGGGGACAGGGGGCACCCGGGGAGCTGTTTTTT. It is translated as CASRGQGAPGELFF.

J is TRBJ1-5 and V is TRBV29-1, with 9 bases identical to TRBD1. Germline V gives CDR1 SQVTM, CDR2 ANQGSEA. The junction had 6 bases not matched to a gene; V was cut back by 7 bases and J by 5 bases. The CDR3 runs to 13 residues. DNA for the CDR3: TGCAGCGCCCGGACAGGGGAAGATCAGCCCCAGCATTTT. This encodes CSARTGEDQPQHF.

CDR3 nucleotide sequence: TGCGCCAGCAGCCAACGGCGGAGAAATTCACCCCTCCACTTT. Protein sequence: CASSQRRRNSPLHF. The rearrangement joins TRBV4-3 to TRBJ1-6, with no clear D. The CDR3 spans 14 residues. The V end lost 2 bases, the J end lost 7 bases, and 9 bases lay between the germline ends. Germline CDR1 reads LGHNA; CDR2 reads YSLEER.

This clone showed up just once. The chain couples TRBV11-3 to TRBJ1-6; 10 positions agree with TRBD1. Germline assignment: CDR1 SGHNT and CDR2 YENEEA. The length of the CDR3 is 15 residues. V was clipped by 5 bases and J by 11 bases; unmatched bases: 9. CDR3 nucleotide sequence: TGTGCCAGCAGCACTCGGACAGGGGGGACTACACCCCTCCACTTT. Its protein product is CASSTRTGGTTPLHF.

CDR3 coding DNA: TGTGCCAGCAGTGGTTCTAGCGGACGGTTCTTC. This encodes CASSGSSGRFF. The chain carries TRBV2 and TRBJ2-1; TRBD2 matches 7 bases. Germline V gene data show CDR1 as SNHLY and CDR2 as FYNNEI. Trimming took 4 bases from V and 15 from J; bases not matched to a gene: 6. There are 11 residues in the CDR3.

Here the CDR3 reads CASSRGSGAGANVLTF. As DNA, the CDR3 is TGTGCCAGTAGTAGGGGATCAGGGGCAGGGGCCAACGTCCTGACTTTC. V usage is TRBV19 and J usage is TRBJ2-6, with D possibly TRBD1 on 6 matching bases. There are 16 residues in the CDR3. The germline V and J ends were trimmed by 4 bases and 4 bases, with 14 bases remaining between them. Germline V gene lookup returns CDR1 LNHDA and CDR2 SQIVND (reference sequence).

This clone was counted a few times. The rearrangement joins TRBV25-1 to TRBJ1-5; 9 bases fit TRBD1. The germline CDR1 and CDR2 sequences are MGHDK and SYGVNS. J gave up 3 bases and V 4 bases, and 4 bases lay outside the gene matches. This CDR3 is built from 15 residues. This CDR3 reads CASSGGTGNNQPQHF. The CDR3 nucleotides are TGTGCCAGCAGTGGTGGGACAGGGAACAATCAGCCCCAGCATTTT.

This clone was counted only a few times. The chain is built from TRBV14 and TRBJ1-1; D call uncertain. The CDR3 is 12 residues long. Germline CDR1 and CDR2: SGHDN and FVKESK. The V end was cut by 2 bases, the J end by 6 bases, with 7 bases between. The CDR3 region has the DNA TGTGCCAGCAGCCAATCCACCCCTGAAGCTTTCTTT. Its translation is CASSQSTPEAFF.

This chain connects TRBV5-4 to TRBJ2-2; D could derive from TRBD1 or TRBD2 (6 bases each). This CDR3 is built from 14 residues. The V gene lost 0 bases and the J gene lost 6 bases, with 9 bases spanning the gap. Germline values: CDR1 SGHNT, CDR2 YYREEE (reference sequence). The DNA of the CDR3 is TGTGCCAGCAGCTTGGCCGGGGGCCCCGGGGAGCTGTTTTTT. It specifies CASSLAGGPGELFF.